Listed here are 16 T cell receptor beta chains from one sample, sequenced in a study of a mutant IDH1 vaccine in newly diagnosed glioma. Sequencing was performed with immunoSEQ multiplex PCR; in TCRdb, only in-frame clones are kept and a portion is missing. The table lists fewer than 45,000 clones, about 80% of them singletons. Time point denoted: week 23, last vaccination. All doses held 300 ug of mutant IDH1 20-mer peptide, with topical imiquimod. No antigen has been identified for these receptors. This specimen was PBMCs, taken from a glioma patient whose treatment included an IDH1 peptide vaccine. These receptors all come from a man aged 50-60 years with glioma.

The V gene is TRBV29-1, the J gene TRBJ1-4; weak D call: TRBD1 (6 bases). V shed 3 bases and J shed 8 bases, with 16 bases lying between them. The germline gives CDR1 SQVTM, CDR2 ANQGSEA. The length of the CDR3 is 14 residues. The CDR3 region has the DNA TGCAGCGTTGAGAAGGGGGGTTTTGGCGAAAAACTGTTTTTT. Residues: CSVEKGGFGEKLFF.

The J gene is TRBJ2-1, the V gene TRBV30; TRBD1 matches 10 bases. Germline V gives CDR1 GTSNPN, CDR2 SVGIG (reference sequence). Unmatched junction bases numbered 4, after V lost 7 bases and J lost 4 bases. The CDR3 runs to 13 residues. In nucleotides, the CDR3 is TGTGCCTCGGACAGGGGGATGTACAATGAGCAGTTCTTC. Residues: CASDRGMYNEQFF.

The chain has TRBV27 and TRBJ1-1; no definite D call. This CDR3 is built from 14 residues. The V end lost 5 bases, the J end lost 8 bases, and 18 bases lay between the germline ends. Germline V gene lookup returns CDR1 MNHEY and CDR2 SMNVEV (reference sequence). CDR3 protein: CASSRQATASEAFF. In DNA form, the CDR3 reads TGTGCCAGCAGTCGCCAAGCGACCGCTTCCGAAGCTTTCTTT.

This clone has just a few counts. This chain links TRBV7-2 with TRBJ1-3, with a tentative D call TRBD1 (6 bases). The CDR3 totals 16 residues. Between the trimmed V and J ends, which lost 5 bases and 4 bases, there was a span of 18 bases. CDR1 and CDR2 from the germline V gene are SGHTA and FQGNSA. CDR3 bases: TGTGCCAGCAGCCCTTACAGGGCAGGGAGCGGAAACACCATATATTTT. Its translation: CASSPYRAGSGNTIYF.

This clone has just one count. DNA for the CDR3: TGTGCCTGGAGTGTTAACCCCACAGATACGCAGTATTTT. Encoded protein: CAWSVNPTDTQYF. The chain is built from TRBV30 and TRBJ2-3; D gene ambiguous. The CDR3 is made up of 13 amino acids. The germline V gene has CDR1 GTSNPN and CDR2 SVGIG (reference sequence). V dropped 0 bases and J dropped 2 bases, with 6 bases sitting between them.

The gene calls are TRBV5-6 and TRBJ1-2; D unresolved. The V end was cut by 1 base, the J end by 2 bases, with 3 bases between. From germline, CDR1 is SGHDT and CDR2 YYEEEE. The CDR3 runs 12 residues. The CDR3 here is CASSLSNYGYTF. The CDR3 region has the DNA TGTGCCAGCAGCTTGTCCAACTATGGCTACACCTTC.

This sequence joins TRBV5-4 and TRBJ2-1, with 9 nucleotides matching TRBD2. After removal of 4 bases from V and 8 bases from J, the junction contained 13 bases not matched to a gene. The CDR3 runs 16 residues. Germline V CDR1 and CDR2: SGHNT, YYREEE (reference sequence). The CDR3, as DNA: TGTGCCAGCAGCCTTCCCTACGGCGGGGGGGCCCATGAGCAGTTCTTC. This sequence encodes CASSLPYGGGAHEQFF.

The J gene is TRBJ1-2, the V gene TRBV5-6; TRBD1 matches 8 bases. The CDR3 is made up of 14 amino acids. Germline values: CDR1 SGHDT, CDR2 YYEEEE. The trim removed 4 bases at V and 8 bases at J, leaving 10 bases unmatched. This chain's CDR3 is CASSPRDRRGGYTF. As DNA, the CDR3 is TGTGCCAGCAGCCCACGGGACAGGAGAGGCGGCTACACCTTC.

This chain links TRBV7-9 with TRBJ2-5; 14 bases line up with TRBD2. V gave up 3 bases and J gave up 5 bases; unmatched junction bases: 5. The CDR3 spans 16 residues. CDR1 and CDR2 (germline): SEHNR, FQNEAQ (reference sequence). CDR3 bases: TGTGCCAGCAGCTTTTCCAGGACTAGCGGGGGGGAGACCCAGTACTTC. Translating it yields CASSFSRTSGGETQYF.

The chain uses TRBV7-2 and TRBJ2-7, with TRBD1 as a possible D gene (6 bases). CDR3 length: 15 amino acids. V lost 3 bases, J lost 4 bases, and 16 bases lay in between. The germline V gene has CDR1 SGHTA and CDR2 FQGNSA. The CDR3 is CASSFRDNTWYEQYF. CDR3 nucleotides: TGTGCCAGCAGCTTCCGGGACAATACGTGGTACGAGCAGTACTTC.

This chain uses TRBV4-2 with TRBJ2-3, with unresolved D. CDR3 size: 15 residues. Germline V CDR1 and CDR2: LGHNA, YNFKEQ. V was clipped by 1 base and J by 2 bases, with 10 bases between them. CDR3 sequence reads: CASSQGDQLTDTQYF. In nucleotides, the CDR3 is TGTGCCAGCAGCCAAGGAGATCAGCTCACAGATACGCAGTATTTT.

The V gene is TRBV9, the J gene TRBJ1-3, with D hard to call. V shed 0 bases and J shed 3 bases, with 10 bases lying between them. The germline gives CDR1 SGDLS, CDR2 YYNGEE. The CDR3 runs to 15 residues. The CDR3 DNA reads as TGTGCCAGCAGCGTAGGGTTAGGGTATGGAAACACCATATATTTT. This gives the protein CASSVGLGYGNTIYF.

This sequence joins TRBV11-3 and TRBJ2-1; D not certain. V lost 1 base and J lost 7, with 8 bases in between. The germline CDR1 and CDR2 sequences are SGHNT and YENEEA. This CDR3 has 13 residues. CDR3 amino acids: CASSLGLRNEQFF. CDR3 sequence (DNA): TGTGCCAGCAGCTTAGGATTAAGGAATGAGCAGTTCTTC.

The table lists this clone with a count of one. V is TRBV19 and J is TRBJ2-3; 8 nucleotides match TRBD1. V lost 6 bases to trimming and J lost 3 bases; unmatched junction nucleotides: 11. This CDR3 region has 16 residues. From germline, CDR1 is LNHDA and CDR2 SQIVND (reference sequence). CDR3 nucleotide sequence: TGTGCCAGTAGGTCCGCCGGACAGGGCGAAACAGATACGCAGTATTTT. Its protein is CASRSAGQGETDTQYF. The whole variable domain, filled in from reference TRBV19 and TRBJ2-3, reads DGGITQSPKYLFRKEGQNVTLSCEQNLNHDAMYWYRQDPGQGLRLIYYSQIVNDFQKGDIAEGYSVSREKKESFPLTVTSAQKNPTAFYLCASRSAGQGETDTQYFGPGTRLTVL.

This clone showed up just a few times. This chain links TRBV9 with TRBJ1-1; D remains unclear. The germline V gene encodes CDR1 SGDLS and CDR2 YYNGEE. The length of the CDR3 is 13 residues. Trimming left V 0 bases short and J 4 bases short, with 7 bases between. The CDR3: CASSVAGSTEAFF. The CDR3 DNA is TGTGCCAGCAGCGTAGCTGGGAGCACTGAAGCTTTCTTT.

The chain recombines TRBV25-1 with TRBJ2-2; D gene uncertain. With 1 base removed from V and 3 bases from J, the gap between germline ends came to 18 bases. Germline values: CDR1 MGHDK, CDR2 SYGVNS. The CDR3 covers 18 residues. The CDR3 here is CASSESLQAFAHTGELFF. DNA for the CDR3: TGTGCCAGCAGTGAATCGCTGCAGGCGTTCGCGCACACCGGGGAGCTGTTTTTT.